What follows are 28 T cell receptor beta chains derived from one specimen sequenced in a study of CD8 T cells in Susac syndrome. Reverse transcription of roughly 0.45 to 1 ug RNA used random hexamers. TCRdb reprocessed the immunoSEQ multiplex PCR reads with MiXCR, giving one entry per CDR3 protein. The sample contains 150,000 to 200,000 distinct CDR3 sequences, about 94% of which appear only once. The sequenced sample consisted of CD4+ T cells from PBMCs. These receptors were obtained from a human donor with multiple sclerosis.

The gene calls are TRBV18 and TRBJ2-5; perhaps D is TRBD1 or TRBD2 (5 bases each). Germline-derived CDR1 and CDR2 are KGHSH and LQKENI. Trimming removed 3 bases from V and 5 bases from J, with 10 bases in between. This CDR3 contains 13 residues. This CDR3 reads CASSPRGWETQYF. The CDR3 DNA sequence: TGTGCCAGCTCACCGAGGGGATGGGAGACCCAGTACTTC.

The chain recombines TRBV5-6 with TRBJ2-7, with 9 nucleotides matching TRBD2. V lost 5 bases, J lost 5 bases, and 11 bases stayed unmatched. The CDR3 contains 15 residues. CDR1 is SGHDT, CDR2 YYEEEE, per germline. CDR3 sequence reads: CASRPLAGDRDEQYF. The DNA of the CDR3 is TGTGCCAGCAGACCCTTAGCGGGAGACAGGGACGAGCAGTACTTC.

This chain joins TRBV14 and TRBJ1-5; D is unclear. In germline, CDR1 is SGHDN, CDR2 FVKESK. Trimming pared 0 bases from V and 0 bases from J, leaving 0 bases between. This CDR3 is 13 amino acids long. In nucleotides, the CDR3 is TGTGCCAGCAGCCAAGATAGCAATCAGCCCCAGCATTTT. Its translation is CASSQDSNQPQHF.

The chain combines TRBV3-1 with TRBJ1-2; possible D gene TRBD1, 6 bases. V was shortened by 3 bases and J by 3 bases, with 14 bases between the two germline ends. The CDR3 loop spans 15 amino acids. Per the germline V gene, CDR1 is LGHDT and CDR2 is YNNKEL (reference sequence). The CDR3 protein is CASSHWGLEDYGYTF. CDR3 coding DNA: TGTGCCAGCAGCCATTGGGGGCTGGAAGACTATGGCTACACCTTC.

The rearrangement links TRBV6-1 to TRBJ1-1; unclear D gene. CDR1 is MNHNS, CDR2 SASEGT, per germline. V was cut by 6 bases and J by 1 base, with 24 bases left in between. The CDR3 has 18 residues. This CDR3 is CASSIRRYGFRPNTEAFF. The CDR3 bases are TGTGCCAGCAGCATTCGCCGGTACGGGTTTCGTCCGAACACTGAAGCTTTCTTT.

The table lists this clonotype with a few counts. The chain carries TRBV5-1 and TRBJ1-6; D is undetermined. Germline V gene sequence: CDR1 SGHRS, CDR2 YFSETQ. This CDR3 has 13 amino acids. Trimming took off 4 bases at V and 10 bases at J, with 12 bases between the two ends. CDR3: CASSLVGRSPLHF. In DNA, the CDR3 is TGCGCCAGCAGCCTAGTCGGTCGCTCACCCCTCCACTTT.

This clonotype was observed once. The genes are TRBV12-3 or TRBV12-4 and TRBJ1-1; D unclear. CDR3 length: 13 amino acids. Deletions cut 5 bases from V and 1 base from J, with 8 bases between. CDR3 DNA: TGTGCCAGCAGTCCTCATCAGAACACTGAAGCTTTCTTT. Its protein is CASSPHQNTEAFF.

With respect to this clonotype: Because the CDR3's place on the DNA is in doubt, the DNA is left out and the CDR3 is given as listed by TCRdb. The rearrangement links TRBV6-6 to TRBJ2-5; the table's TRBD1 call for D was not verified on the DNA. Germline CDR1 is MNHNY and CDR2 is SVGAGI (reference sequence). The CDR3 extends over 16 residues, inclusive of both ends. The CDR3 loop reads CASSPEFGAGAGFRHF.

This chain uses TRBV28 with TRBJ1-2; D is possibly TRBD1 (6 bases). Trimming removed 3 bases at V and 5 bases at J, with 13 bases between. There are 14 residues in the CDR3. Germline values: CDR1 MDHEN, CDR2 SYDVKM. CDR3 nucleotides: TGTGCCAGCAGTTTTTATGGACAGAAGTATGGCTACACCTTC. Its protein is CASSFYGQKYGYTF.

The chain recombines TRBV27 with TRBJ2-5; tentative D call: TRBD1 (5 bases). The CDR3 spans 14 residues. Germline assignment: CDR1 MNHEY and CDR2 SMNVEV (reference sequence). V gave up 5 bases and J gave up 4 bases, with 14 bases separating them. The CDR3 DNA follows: TGTGCCAGCAGTCCCTTGGGAACAGGAGAGACCCAGTACTTC. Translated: CASSPLGTGETQYF.

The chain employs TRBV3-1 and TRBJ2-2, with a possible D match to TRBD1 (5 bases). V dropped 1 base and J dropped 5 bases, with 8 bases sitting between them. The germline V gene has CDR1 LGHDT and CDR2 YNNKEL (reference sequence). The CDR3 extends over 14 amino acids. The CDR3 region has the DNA TGTGCCAGCAGCCAAGTAGGGGCTACCGGGGAGCTGTTTTTT. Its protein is CASSQVGATGELFF. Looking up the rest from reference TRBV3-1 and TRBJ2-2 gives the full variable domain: DTAVSQTPKYLVTQMGNDKSIKCEQNLGHDTMYWYKQDSKKFLKIMFSYNNKELIINETVPNRFSPKSPDKAHLNLHINSLELGDSAVYFCASSQVGATGELFFGEGSRLTVL.

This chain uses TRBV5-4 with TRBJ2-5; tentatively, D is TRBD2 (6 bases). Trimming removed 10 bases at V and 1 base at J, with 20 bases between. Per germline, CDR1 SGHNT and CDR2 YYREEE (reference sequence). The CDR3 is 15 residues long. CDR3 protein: CAATSTGRGQETQYF. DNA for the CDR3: TGTGCCGCAACATCTACCGGGCGGGGCCAAGAGACCCAGTACTTC.

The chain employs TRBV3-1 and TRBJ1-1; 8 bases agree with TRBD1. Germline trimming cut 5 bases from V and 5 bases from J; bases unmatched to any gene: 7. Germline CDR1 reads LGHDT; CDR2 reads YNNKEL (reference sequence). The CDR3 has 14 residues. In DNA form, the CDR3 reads TGTGCCAGCAGCAGTCAGGGGGCAAAAACTGAAGCTTTCTTT. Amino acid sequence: CASSSQGAKTEAFF.

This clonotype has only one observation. The CDR3 region has the DNA TGCGCCAGCAGCCGTTCGGGACAGGGAGCGTATTGGGCTTTCTTT. This gives the protein CASSRSGQGAYWAFF. V is TRBV4-1 and J is TRBJ1-1, with 9 bases matching TRBD1. Trimming cost V 4 bases and J 11 bases; bases outside gene matches: 14. Germline V gene sequence: CDR1 MGHRA, CDR2 YSYEKL. The CDR3 loop spans 15 amino acids.

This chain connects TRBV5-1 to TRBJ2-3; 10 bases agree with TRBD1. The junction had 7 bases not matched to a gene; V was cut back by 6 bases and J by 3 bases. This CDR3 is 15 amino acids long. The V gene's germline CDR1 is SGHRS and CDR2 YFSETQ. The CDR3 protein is CASTRDRGQTDTQYF. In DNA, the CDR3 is TGCGCCAGCACCAGGGACAGGGGCCAAACAGATACGCAGTATTTT.

The CDR3 coding sequence is TGTGCCAGCAGCGCGCTAGGAACAGAGTCAGGTAATGAGCAGTTCTTC. Encoded protein: CASSALGTESGNEQFF. The chain uses TRBV2 and TRBJ2-1; no firm D call. This CDR3 has 16 residues. From germline, CDR1 is SNHLY and CDR2 FYNNEI. Trimming removed 6 bases from V and 7 bases from J, with 22 bases in between.

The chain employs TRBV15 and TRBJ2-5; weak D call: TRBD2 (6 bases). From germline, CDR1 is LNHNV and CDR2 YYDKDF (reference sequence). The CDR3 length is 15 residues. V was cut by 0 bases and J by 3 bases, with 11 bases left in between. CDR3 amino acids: CATSRDVGGEETQYF. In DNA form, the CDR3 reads TGTGCCACCAGCAGAGATGTGGGGGGTGAAGAGACCCAGTACTTC.

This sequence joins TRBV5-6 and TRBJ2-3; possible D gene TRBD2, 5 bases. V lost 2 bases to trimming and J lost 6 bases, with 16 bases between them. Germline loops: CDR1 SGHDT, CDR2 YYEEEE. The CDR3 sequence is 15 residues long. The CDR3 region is CASSLRVGGSDTQYF. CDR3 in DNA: TGTGCCAGCAGCTTACGGGTTGGCGGGTCGGATACGCAGTATTTT.

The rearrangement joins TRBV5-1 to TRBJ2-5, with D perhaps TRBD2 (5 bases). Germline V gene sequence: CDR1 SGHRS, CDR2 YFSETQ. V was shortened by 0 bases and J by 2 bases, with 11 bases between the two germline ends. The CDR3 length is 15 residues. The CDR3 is CASSLVPGRQETQYF. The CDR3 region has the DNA TGCGCCAGCAGCTTGGTACCGGGAAGACAAGAGACCCAGTACTTC. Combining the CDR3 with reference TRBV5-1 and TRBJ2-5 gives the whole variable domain KAGVTQTPRYLIKTRGQQVTLSCSPISGHRSVSWYQQTPGQGLQFLFEYFSETQRNKGNFPGRFSGRQFSNSRSEMNVSTLELGDSALYLCASSLVPGRQETQYFGPGTRLLVL.

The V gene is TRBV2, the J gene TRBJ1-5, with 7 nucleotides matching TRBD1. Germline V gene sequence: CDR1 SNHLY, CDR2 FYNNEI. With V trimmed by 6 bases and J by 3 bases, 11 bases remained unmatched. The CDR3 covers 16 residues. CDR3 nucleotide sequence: TGTGCCAGCAGAGGGCCAGGGACAGCCATCAATCAGCCCCAGCATTTT. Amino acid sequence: CASRGPGTAINQPQHF.

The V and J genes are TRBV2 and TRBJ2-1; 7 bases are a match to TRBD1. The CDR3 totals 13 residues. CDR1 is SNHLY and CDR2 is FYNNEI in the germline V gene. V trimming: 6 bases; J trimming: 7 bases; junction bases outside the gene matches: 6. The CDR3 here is CASSSRQGNEQFF. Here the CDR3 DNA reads TGTGCCAGCAGCTCTAGACAGGGAAATGAGCAGTTCTTC.

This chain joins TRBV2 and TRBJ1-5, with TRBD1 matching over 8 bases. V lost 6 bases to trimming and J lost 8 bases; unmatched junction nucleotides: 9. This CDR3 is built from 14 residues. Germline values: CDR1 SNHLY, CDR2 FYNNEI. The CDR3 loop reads CASSYGQGGKPQHF. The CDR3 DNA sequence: TGTGCCAGCAGCTATGGACAGGGAGGAAAGCCCCAGCATTTT.

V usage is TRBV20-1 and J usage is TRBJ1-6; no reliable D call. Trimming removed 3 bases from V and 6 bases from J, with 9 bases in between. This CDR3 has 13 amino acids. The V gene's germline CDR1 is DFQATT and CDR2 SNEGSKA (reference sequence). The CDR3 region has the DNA TGCAGTGCTAGGTTCGGTCTTAATTCACCCCTCCACTTT. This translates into CSARFGLNSPLHF.

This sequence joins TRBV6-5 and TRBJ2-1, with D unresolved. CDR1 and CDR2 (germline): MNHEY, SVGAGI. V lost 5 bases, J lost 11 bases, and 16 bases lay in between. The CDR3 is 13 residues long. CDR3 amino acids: CASSTGVAIQQFF. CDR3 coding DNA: TGTGCCAGCAGTACTGGGGTGGCAATACAGCAGTTCTTC.

CDR3 protein: CASSQETSSLYNEQFF. As DNA, the CDR3 is TGCGCCAGCAGCCAGGAAACTAGCAGCCTATACAATGAGCAGTTCTTC. The rearrangement uses TRBV4-3 and TRBJ2-1; possible D gene TRBD2, 6 bases. The V and J ends lost 3 bases and 4 bases respectively, with 16 bases between them. This CDR3 spans 16 amino acids. Germline V CDR1 and CDR2: LGHNA, YSLEER.

The CDR3, as DNA: TGTGCCAGCACCGAACTAGCGGCTGGGGCCAACGTCCTGACTTTC. The encoded protein is CASTELAAGANVLTF. The rearrangement joins TRBV2 to TRBJ2-6; TRBD2 aligns across 8 bases. The CDR3 has 15 residues. V was clipped by 7 bases and J by 2 bases; unmatched bases: 4. Germline V gives CDR1 SNHLY, CDR2 FYNNEI.

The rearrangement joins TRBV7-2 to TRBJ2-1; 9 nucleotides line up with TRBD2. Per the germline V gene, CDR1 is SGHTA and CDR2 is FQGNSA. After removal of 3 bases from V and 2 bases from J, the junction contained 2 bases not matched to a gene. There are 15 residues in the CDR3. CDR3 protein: CASSFLAGTYNEQFF. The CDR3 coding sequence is TGTGCCAGCAGCTTCCTAGCGGGAACCTACAATGAGCAGTTCTTC.

Here the CDR3 reads CASSDRGGHYNEQFF. Written as DNA, the CDR3 is TGTGCCAGCAGTGACCGGGGGGGGCACTACAATGAGCAGTTCTTC. The chain employs TRBV6-2 or TRBV6-3 and TRBJ2-1; 8 nucleotides align to TRBD2. Losses at the gene ends were 5 bases for V and 3 bases for J; bases not matched to a gene: 6. Per germline, CDR1 MNHEY and CDR2 SVGEGT. The CDR3 length is 15 residues.